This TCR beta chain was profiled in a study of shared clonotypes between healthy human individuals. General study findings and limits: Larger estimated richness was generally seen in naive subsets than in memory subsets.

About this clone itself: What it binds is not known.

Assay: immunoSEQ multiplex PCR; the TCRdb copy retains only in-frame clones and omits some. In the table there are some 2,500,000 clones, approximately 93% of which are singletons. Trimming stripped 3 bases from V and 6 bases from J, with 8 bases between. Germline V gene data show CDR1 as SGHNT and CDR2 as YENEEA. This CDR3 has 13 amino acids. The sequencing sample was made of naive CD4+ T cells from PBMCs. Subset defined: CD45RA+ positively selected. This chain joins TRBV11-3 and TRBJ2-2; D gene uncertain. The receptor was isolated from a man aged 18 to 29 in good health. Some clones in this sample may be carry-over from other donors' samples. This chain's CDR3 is CASSFTEAGELFF. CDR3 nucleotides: TGTGCCAGCAGCTTCACAGAAGCCGGGGAGCTGTTTTTT.